Included here is one TCR beta chain sequence, with context. Its target is unknown. These data come from a study of post-analysis software for immune sequencing data. Study-level information: Both relapsing-remitting and secondary progressive multiple sclerosis featured among the disease courses, as did progressive-relapsing multiple sclerosis. Study findings and constraints: Patients showed TRBV5-6, TRBV5-1 and TRBV20-1 among 4 or 5 TRBV segments more frequent than in controls. The F measure placed samples prepared in the same batch into strongly shared clusters.

This CDR3 has 16 residues. Per germline, CDR1 SGHTA and CDR2 FQGNSA. Trimming removed 5 bases at V and 3 bases at J, with 16 bases between. Unique molecular identifiers had been added to the TCR beta cDNA libraries. A population of 1 to 10 million T cells gave rise to around 530,000 cDNA molecules. TCRdb re-analysed the PCR reads in MiXCR, keeping a single row per CDR3 protein. The sample contains some 690,000 distinct CDR3 sequences, roughly 29% of which appear only once. Sequencing used blood. This chain connects TRBV7-2 to TRBJ1-4; unclear D gene. The receptor comes from a girl between 5 and 17 years old with multiple sclerosis. CDR3 in amino acids: CASSLDGAIANEKLFF. The CDR3, as DNA: TGTGCCAGCAGCCTGGACGGAGCTATTGCTAATGAAAAACTGTTTTTT.